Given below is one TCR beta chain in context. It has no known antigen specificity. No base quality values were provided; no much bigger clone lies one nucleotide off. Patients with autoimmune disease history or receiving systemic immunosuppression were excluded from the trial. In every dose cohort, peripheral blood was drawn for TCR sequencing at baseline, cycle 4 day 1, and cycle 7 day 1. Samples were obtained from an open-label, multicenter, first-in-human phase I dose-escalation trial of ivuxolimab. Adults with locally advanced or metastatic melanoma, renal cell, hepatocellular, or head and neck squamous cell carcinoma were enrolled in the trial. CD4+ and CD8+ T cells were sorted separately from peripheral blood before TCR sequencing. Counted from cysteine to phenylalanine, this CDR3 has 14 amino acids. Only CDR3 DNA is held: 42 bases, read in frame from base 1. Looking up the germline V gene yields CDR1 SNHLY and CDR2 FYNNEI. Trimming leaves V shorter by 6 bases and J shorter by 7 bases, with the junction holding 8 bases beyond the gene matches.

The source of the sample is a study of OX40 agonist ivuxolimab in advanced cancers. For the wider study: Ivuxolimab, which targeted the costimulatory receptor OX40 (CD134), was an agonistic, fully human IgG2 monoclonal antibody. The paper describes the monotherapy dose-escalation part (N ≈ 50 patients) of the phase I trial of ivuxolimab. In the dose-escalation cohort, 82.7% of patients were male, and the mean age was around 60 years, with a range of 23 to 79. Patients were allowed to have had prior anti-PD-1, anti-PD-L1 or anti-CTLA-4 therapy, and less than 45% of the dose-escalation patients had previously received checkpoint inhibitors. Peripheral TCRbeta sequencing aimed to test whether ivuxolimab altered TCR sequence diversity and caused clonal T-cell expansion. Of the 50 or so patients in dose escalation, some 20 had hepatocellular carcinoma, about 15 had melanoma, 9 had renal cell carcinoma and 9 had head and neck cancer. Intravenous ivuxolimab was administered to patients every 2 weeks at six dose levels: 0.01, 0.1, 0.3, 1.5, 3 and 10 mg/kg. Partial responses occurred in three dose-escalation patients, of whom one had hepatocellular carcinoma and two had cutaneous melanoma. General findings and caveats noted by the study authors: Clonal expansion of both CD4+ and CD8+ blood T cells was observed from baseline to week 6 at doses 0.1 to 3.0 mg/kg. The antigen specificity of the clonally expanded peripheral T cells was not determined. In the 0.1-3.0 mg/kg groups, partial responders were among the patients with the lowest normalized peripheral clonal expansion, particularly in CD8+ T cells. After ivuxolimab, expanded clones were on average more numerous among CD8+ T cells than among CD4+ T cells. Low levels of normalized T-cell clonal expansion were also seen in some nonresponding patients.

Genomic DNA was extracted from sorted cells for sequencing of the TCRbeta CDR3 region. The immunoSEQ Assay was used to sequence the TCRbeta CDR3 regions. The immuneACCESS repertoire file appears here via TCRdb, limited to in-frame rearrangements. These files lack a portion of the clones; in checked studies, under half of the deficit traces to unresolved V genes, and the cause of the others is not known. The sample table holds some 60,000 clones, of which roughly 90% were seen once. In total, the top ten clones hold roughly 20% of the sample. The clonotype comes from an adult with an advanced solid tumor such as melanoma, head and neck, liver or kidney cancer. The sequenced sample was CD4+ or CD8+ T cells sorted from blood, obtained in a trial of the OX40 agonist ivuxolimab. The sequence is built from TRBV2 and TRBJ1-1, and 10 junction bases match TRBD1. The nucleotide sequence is TGTGCCAGCAGGGAGAAGGGACAGGGGCTTGAAGCTTTCTTT. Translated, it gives CASREKGQGLEAFF. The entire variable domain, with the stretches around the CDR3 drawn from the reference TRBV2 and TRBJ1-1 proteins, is EPEVTQTPSHQVTQMGQEVILRCVPISNHLYFYWYRQILGQKVEFLVSFYNNEISEKSEIFDDQFSVERPDGSNFTLKIRSTKLEDSAMYFCASREKGQGLEAFFGQGTRLTVV.